This T cell receptor beta chain was documented in a study of T cell repertoires in cytomegalovirus infection (dated by TCRdb to between 2018 and 2021). In terms of the full investigation: The HLA type of each donor mattered for the analysis, because public TCR beta signatures pointed to carriage of CMV infection along with the matching HLA type.

Here is what the overall study found, with its caveats: In the ex vivo response, HLA-C-restricted CMV-specific TCR beta clonotypes were dominant, and in two of eight donors the single most frequent clonotype came from this HLA-C-restricted group. In both this cohort and an independent roughly 400-donor cohort, the cumulative frequency of public TCR beta family members distinguished carriers of CMV infection plus the relevant HLA type.

There are many counts of this clonotype. What antigen it recognizes has not been identified. One base away there is no much larger clone; base qualities are not given. TCRdb shows the sequencer as Illumina HiSeq 1500. Through fastp at Q25 and MiXCR, TCRdb rebuilt clones from the public reads, retaining in-frame beta chains. Under each unique CDR3 protein, matching rows form one entry showing the most common genes and DNA. Here the sample has around 450,000 distinct CDR3 sequences; about 11% occur a single time. The ten largest account for more than 8.5% of the sample. The CDR1 and CDR2 encoded by the germline V gene are SGHTA and FQGNSA. Including the terminal cysteine and phenylalanine, the CDR3 comprises 17 residues. The only DNA kept is the CDR3, 51 bases in frame from the first base. The germline V end is reduced by 5 bases and the J end by 2 bases; junction bases left unmatched: 10.

Specimen: PBMCs. The source of this sequence is a human donor in good health (CMV status not recorded). Some clones in this sample may be carry-over from other donors' samples. Recombination joined TRBV7-2 with TRBJ2-5, with 11 middle bases fitting TRBD2. The CDR3 region: CASSGRLAGMIQETQYF. The nucleotide sequence reads TGTGCCAGCAGCGGCAGACTAGCGGGGATGATACAAGAGACCCAGTACTTC. The CDR3, completed at both ends by the reference TRBV7-2 and TRBJ2-5 genes, gives the full variable domain GAGVSQSPSNKVTEKGKDVELRCDPISGHTALYWYRQSLGQGLEFLIYFQGNSAPDKSGLPSDRFSAERTGGSVSTLTIQRTQQEDSAVYLCASSGRLAGMIQETQYFGPGTRLLVL.